The rows below give T cell receptor beta chains drawn from one sample of a study of PD-L1 blockade in urothelial cancer. The repertoire was sequenced with immunoSEQ multiplex PCR; TCRdb's copy has only in-frame clones and lacks some. The sample consists of about 30,000 clones, 79% of them appearing once. The source was PBMCs, collected around atezolizumab (anti-PD-L1) treatment. These receptors all stem from a man aged 65-85 years with urothelial cancer. The CDR3 runs from the conserved cysteine through the conserved F or W. A D gene is named only where the DNA matches it firmly. Rows give clone size only sometimes, using once, few, many, or a class for an expanded clone.

clone_size: NA
d_call: TRBD2
v_call: TRBV27
j_call: TRBJ2-1
cdr3_aa: CASSSRAGADYNEQFF
cdr3_nt: TGTGCCAGCAGTTCCCGGGCGGGAGCCGACTACAATGAGCAGTTCTTC

clone_size: NA
d_call: TRBD1
v_call: TRBV5-4
j_call: TRBJ1-4
cdr3_aa: CASSQDRVGEKLFF
cdr3_nt: TGTGCCAGCAGCCAGGACAGGGTGGGGGAAAAACTGTTTTTT

clone_size: NA
d_call: NA
v_call: TRBV6-5
j_call: TRBJ2-1
cdr3_aa: CASSNRQEQFF
cdr3_nt: TGTGCCAGCAGTAACCGACAGGAGCAGTTCTTC

clone_size: once
d_call: NA
v_call: TRBV7-2
j_call: TRBJ1-2
cdr3_aa: CASSTPPAGVYGYTF
cdr3_nt: TGTGCCAGCAGTACCCCCCCCGCCGGTGTCTATGGCTACACCTTC

clone_size: NA
d_call: NA
v_call: TRBV11-3
j_call: TRBJ2-5
cdr3_aa: CASSSQFSQETQYF
cdr3_nt: TGTGCCAGCAGCTCCCAGTTCAGTCAAGAGACCCAGTACTTC

clone_size: NA
d_call: NA
v_call: TRBV19
j_call: TRBJ2-2
cdr3_aa: CASWGTGAPGELFF
cdr3_nt: TGTGCCAGTTGGGGAACAGGAGCCCCCGGGGAGCTGTTTTTT

clone_size: NA
d_call: TRBD1
v_call: TRBV18
j_call: TRBJ1-2
cdr3_aa: CASSPQTGTANYGYTF
cdr3_nt: TGTGCCAGCTCACCACAAACAGGGACAGCAAACTATGGCTACACCTTC

clone_size: once
d_call: TRBD1
v_call: TRBV5-6
j_call: TRBJ2-5
cdr3_aa: CASRGNRGPQETQYF
cdr3_nt: TGTGCCAGCAGGGGAAACAGGGGGCCTCAGGAGACCCAGTACTTC

clone_size: NA
d_call: NA
v_call: TRBV19
j_call: TRBJ1-2
cdr3_aa: CASSSLTGFYGYTF
cdr3_nt: TGTGCCAGTAGTTCATTAACAGGCTTCTATGGCTACACCTTC

clone_size: NA
d_call: TRBD1
v_call: TRBV19
j_call: TRBJ2-1
cdr3_aa: CASSLPGQVLGEQFF
cdr3_nt: TGTGCCAGTAGTTTGCCGGGACAGGTCTTGGGTGAGCAGTTCTTC

clone_size: few
d_call: NA
v_call: TRBV28
j_call: TRBJ1-1
cdr3_aa: CASNRGGAGGRSTEAFF
cdr3_nt: TGTGCCAGCAATCGGGGAGGGGCGGGTGGGAGGAGCACTGAAGCTTTCTTT

clone_size: once
d_call: TRBD1
v_call: TRBV5-1
j_call: TRBJ1-2
cdr3_aa: CASSLSGTDYGYTF
cdr3_nt: TGCGCCAGCAGCTTGTCGGGGACAGACTATGGCTACACCTTC

clone_size: NA
d_call: NA
v_call: TRBV7-9
j_call: TRBJ1-2
cdr3_aa: CASSLKGGESGYTF
cdr3_nt: TGTGCCAGCAGCTTAAAGGGAGGCGAAAGTGGCTACACCTTC

clone_size: few
d_call: TRBD2
v_call: TRBV5-6
j_call: TRBJ2-1
cdr3_aa: CASRKTSGGRNEQFF
cdr3_nt: TGTGCCAGCAGAAAGACTAGCGGGGGTCGCAATGAGCAGTTCTTC

clone_size: once
d_call: TRBD1
v_call: TRBV7-2
j_call: TRBJ1-6
cdr3_aa: CASSLVGQGAKVNNSPLHF
cdr3_nt: TGTGCCAGCAGCTTAGTCGGACAGGGGGCCAAAGTCAATAATTCACCCCTCCACTTT

clone_size: NA
d_call: NA
v_call: TRBV19
j_call: TRBJ2-1
cdr3_aa: CASSRQPGEYEQFF
cdr3_nt: TGTGCCAGTAGTAGGCAGCCCGGGGAGTATGAGCAGTTCTTC

clone_size: few
d_call: TRBD1
v_call: TRBV12-5
j_call: TRBJ1-6
cdr3_aa: CASGYGTGFVTLHF
cdr3_nt: TGTGCTAGTGGTTATGGGACAGGTTTCGTCACCCTCCACTTT

clone_size: NA
d_call: NA
v_call: TRBV12-5
j_call: TRBJ1-6
cdr3_aa: CASGDGTYGSPLHF
cdr3_nt: TGTGCTAGTGGTGACGGGACATACGGTTCACCCCTCCACTTT

clone_size: NA
d_call: TRBD2
v_call: TRBV19
j_call: TRBJ2-1
cdr3_aa: CASSRTSRSYNEQFF
cdr3_nt: TGTGCCAGTAGTAGGACTAGTCGATCCTACAATGAGCAGTTCTTC

clone_size: NA
d_call: TRBD2
v_call: TRBV7-9
j_call: TRBJ2-6
cdr3_aa: CASSPGRAGRSGANVLTF
cdr3_nt: TGTGCCAGCAGCCCGGGGCGAGCGGGGCGCTCTGGGGCCAACGTCCTGACTTTC

clone_size: NA
d_call: TRBD1
v_call: TRBV4-2
j_call: TRBJ2-7
cdr3_aa: CASSQDFPLGTGSYEQYF
cdr3_nt: TGTGCCAGCAGCCAAGATTTTCCCCTGGGGACAGGTTCCTACGAGCAGTACTTC

clone_size: NA
d_call: NA
v_call: TRBV4-1
j_call: TRBJ1-4
cdr3_aa: CASSQGVQVGATNEKLFF
cdr3_nt: TGCGCCAGCAGCCAAGGAGTGCAAGTGGGAGCAACTAATGAAAAACTGTTTTTT

clone_size: once
d_call: TRBD1
v_call: TRBV19
j_call: TRBJ1-2
cdr3_aa: CASQMGDRGYGYTF
cdr3_nt: TGTGCCAGTCAAATGGGGGACAGGGGATATGGCTACACCTTC

clone_size: NA
d_call: NA
v_call: TRBV6-5
j_call: TRBJ2-7
cdr3_aa: CASRLNRKSSYEQYF
cdr3_nt: TGTGCCAGCAGACTAAACAGGAAAAGCTCCTACGAGCAGTACTTC

clone_size: few
d_call: NA
v_call: TRBV27
j_call: TRBJ1-5
cdr3_aa: CALNQPQHF
cdr3_nt: TGTGCTCTCAATCAGCCCCAGCATTTT

clone_size: NA
d_call: TRBD1
v_call: TRBV5-4
j_call: TRBJ2-4
cdr3_aa: CASSLVGQAENIQYF
cdr3_nt: TGTGCCAGCAGCTTGGTGGGACAGGCAGAAAACATTCAGTACTTC

clone_size: NA
d_call: TRBD1
v_call: TRBV5-6
j_call: TRBJ1-1
cdr3_aa: CASSRMGQGVTEAFF
cdr3_nt: TGTGCCAGCAGCCGAATGGGACAGGGGGTGACTGAAGCTTTCTTT

clone_size: once
d_call: TRBD1
v_call: TRBV10-3
j_call: TRBJ1-2
cdr3_aa: CAISRDRGYGYTF
cdr3_nt: TGTGCCATCAGTCGGGACAGGGGCTATGGCTACACCTTC

clone_size: NA
d_call: TRBD2
v_call: TRBV6-1
j_call: TRBJ2-7
cdr3_aa: CASSVRTSDSYEQYF
cdr3_nt: TGTGCCAGCAGTGTCCGGACTAGCGACTCCTACGAGCAGTACTTC

clone_size: once
d_call: TRBD1
v_call: TRBV6-6
j_call: TRBJ1-1
cdr3_aa: CASNRQGPNTEAFF
cdr3_nt: TGTGCCAGCAATCGACAGGGGCCGAACACTGAAGCTTTCTTT

clone_size: NA
d_call: NA
v_call: TRBV18
j_call: TRBJ2-1
cdr3_aa: CASSPQGRSYNEQFF
cdr3_nt: TGTGCCAGCTCACCACAGGGGCGCTCCTACAATGAGCAGTTCTTC

clone_size: NA
d_call: TRBD1
v_call: TRBV11-2
j_call: TRBJ2-1
cdr3_aa: CASSLGGTGVYNEQFF
cdr3_nt: TGTGCCAGCAGCTTAGGAGGGACAGGGGTATACAATGAGCAGTTCTTC

clone_size: NA
d_call: TRBD1
v_call: TRBV10-3
j_call: TRBJ2-7
cdr3_aa: CAISEPDRGRYEQYF
cdr3_nt: TGTGCCATCAGTGAGCCAGACAGGGGGAGGTACGAGCAGTACTTC

clone_size: NA
d_call: TRBD2
v_call: TRBV7-2
j_call: TRBJ2-7
cdr3_aa: CASSFQRGGGEQYF
cdr3_nt: TGTGCCAGCAGCTTTCAGCGGGGGGGAGGGGAGCAGTACTTC

clone_size: NA
d_call: NA
v_call: TRBV28
j_call: TRBJ1-1
cdr3_aa: CASRTQGNTKAFF
cdr3_nt: TGTGCCAGCAGGACTCAGGGGAACACTAAAGCTTTCTTT

clone_size: once
d_call: TRBD1
v_call: TRBV4-3
j_call: TRBJ1-2
cdr3_aa: CASSQELGQGVYGYTF
cdr3_nt: TGCGCCAGCAGCCAGGAACTCGGACAGGGGGTCTATGGCTACACCTTC

clone_size: NA
d_call: TRBD2
v_call: TRBV7-2
j_call: TRBJ2-5
cdr3_aa: CASRMGTSGGETQYF
cdr3_nt: TGTGCCAGCAGAATGGGAACTAGCGGAGGGGAGACCCAGTACTTC

clone_size: NA
d_call: TRBD1
v_call: TRBV19
j_call: TRBJ1-5
cdr3_aa: CASSILRTGNNQPQHF
cdr3_nt: TGTGCCAGTAGTATCCTCAGGACAGGTAACAATCAGCCCCAGCATTTT

clone_size: NA
d_call: NA
v_call: TRBV6-1
j_call: TRBJ1-5
cdr3_aa: CASSSRRQSYQPQHF
cdr3_nt: TGTGCCAGCAGTTCAAGGAGGCAGTCATACCAGCCCCAGCATTTT

clone_size: NA
d_call: TRBD2
v_call: TRBV7-3
j_call: TRBJ2-3
cdr3_aa: CASSLDTSGALRTQYF
cdr3_nt: TGTGCCAGCAGCCTCGATACTAGCGGGGCTTTGCGGACGCAGTATTTT

clone_size: NA
d_call: NA
v_call: TRBV25-1
j_call: TRBJ1-2
cdr3_aa: CASSESSTGYGYTF
cdr3_nt: TGTGCCAGCAGTGAAAGCAGTACGGGGTATGGCTACACCTTC

clone_size: NA
d_call: NA
v_call: TRBV7-8
j_call: TRBJ2-2
cdr3_aa: CASSWGYPAAGELFF
cdr3_nt: TGTGCCAGCAGCTGGGGCTACCCGGCCGCCGGGGAGCTGTTTTTT

clone_size: once
d_call: NA
v_call: TRBV19
j_call: TRBJ1-5
cdr3_aa: CAAGEGGFSNQPQHF
cdr3_nt: TGTGCCGCTGGGGAGGGAGGGTTTAGCAATCAGCCCCAGCATTTT

clone_size: NA
d_call: NA
v_call: TRBV20-1
j_call: TRBJ2-3
cdr3_aa: CSAIRGLTQYF
cdr3_nt: TGCAGTGCTATCAGGGGTCTCACGCAGTATTTT

clone_size: NA
d_call: TRBD2
v_call: TRBV11-3
j_call: TRBJ2-2
cdr3_aa: CASSATGTSGKGGELFF
cdr3_nt: TGTGCCAGCAGCGCCACCGGGACTAGCGGGAAGGGCGGGGAGCTGTTTTTT

clone_size: NA
d_call: TRBD2
v_call: TRBV7-9
j_call: TRBJ2-3
cdr3_aa: CASSRGGPGTDTQYF
cdr3_nt: TGTGCCAGCAGCCGGGGGGGCCCGGGCACAGATACGCAGTATTTT

clone_size: NA
d_call: NA
v_call: TRBV29-1
j_call: TRBJ1-2
cdr3_aa: CSVVGGPGGYTF
cdr3_nt: TGCAGCGTTGTTGGGGGCCCAGGGGGCTACACCTTC

clone_size: NA
d_call: TRBD2
v_call: TRBV2
j_call: TRBJ2-1
cdr3_aa: CASSERGRSPYNEQFF
cdr3_nt: TGTGCCAGCTCCGAACGCGGGAGATCCCCCTACAATGAGCAGTTCTTC

clone_size: NA
d_call: NA
v_call: TRBV30
j_call: TRBJ1-2
cdr3_aa: CAGSAGYGYTF
cdr3_nt: TGTGCCGGGTCTGCGGGATATGGCTACACCTTC

clone_size: NA
d_call: TRBD1
v_call: TRBV5-1
j_call: TRBJ2-2
cdr3_aa: CASSLGPGGTGELFF
cdr3_nt: TGCGCCAGCAGCTTGGGGCCAGGGGGCACCGGGGAGCTGTTTTTT

clone_size: NA
d_call: TRBD1
v_call: TRBV5-5
j_call: TRBJ1-1
cdr3_aa: CASSFTGGSTEAFF
cdr3_nt: TGTGCCAGCAGCTTCACAGGGGGATCCACTGAAGCTTTCTTT

clone_size: NA
d_call: TRBD1
v_call: TRBV5-4
j_call: TRBJ2-2
cdr3_aa: CASSLDGTGGTGELFF
cdr3_nt: TGTGCCAGCAGCTTGGACGGGACAGGGGGCACCGGGGAGCTGTTTTTT